The 21 T cell receptor beta chains presented below share a single source sample, sequenced in a study of blood T cell repertoires in COVID-19. Repertoires were generated with immunoSEQ multiplex PCR, while TCRdb's copy carries only in-frame clones and drops some. This sample yields some 11,000 clones, of which roughly nine tenths are seen a single time; roughly 26% belongs to the top ten. The material sequenced was peripheral blood. The receptors stem from a young man with active or convalescent COVID-19.

CDR3 nucleotides: TGCGCCAGCAGCCAAGATCCCGGTCATGAGCAGTTCTTC. The encoded protein is CASSQDPGHEQFF. The V gene is TRBV4-1, the J gene TRBJ2-1; D gene uncertain. This CDR3 has 13 amino acids. Trimming left V 0 bases short and J 8 bases short, with 8 bases between. CDR1 is MGHRA and CDR2 is YSYEKL in the germline V gene.

V is TRBV19 and J is TRBJ1-5, with unresolved D. Per germline, CDR1 LNHDA and CDR2 SQIVND (reference sequence). V shed 5 bases and J shed 6 bases, with 14 bases lying between them. The CDR3 consists of 14 residues. The chain's CDR3 is CASSPGDKVQPQHF. The CDR3 bases are TGTGCCAGTAGTCCGGGAGATAAGGTTCAGCCCCAGCATTTT.

The chain employs TRBV6-4 and TRBJ1-1, with D possibly matching TRBD1 (5 bases). The CDR3 totals 13 residues. The germline V gene encodes CDR1 MRHNA and CDR2 SNTAGT. V lost 2 bases and J lost 5, with 9 bases in between. The DNA of the CDR3 is TGTGCCAGCAGTGACGGGGAGGGGACTGAAGCTTTCTTT. Its translation: CASSDGEGTEAFF.

The rearrangement uses TRBV6-4 and TRBJ2-5; possibly TRBD2 for D (6 bases). V lost 5 bases and J 6 bases, leaving 19 bases between the germline ends. Germline V lookup: CDR1 MRHNA, CDR2 SNTAGT. This CDR3 region has 15 residues. The CDR3 reads CASSRPGLEIKTQYF. The CDR3 DNA reads TGTGCCAGCAGTAGACCGGGACTCGAGATAAAGACCCAGTACTTC.

The V gene is TRBV27, the J gene TRBJ1-2; no clear D gene. Germline V lookup: CDR1 MNHEY, CDR2 SMNVEV (reference sequence). This CDR3 contains 14 residues. V lost 4 bases, J lost 5 bases, and 14 bases lay in between. The CDR3 sequence is CASSSNRVGYGYTF. Written as DNA, the CDR3 is TGTGCCAGCAGTTCCAACAGAGTGGGTTATGGCTACACCTTC.

The chain couples TRBV6-2 or TRBV6-3 to TRBJ1-5; possibly TRBD1 for D (6 bases). This CDR3 spans 17 amino acids. Germline lookup yields CDR1 MNHEY and CDR2 SVGEGT. Trimming removed 6 bases from V and 3 bases from J, with 21 bases in between. The CDR3 region has the DNA TGTGCCAGCAGACCTCGATATAAGACAGGAGACAATCAGCCCCAGCATTTT. It translates to CASRPRYKTGDNQPQHF.

CDR3 DNA sequence: TGTGCCAGTAGGACCGGGGTTAACACCGGGGAGCTGTTTTTT. It is translated as CASRTGVNTGELFF. This chain connects TRBV19 to TRBJ2-2; TRBD2 might be the D (5 bases). The CDR3 has 14 residues. V lost 6 bases and J 2 bases, leaving 10 bases between the germline ends. The germline V gene encodes CDR1 LNHDA and CDR2 SQIVND (reference sequence). The entire variable domain, with the rest obtained from reference TRBV19 and TRBJ2-2, is as follows: DGGITQSPKYLFRKEGQNVTLSCEQNLNHDAMYWYRQDPGQGLRLIYYSQIVNDFQKGDIAEGYSVSREKKESFPLTVTSAQKNPTAFYLCASRTGVNTGELFFGEGSRLTVL.

V usage is TRBV6-6 and J usage is TRBJ2-5, with D possibly matching TRBD1 (5 bases). With 6 bases removed from V and 5 bases from J, the gap between germline ends came to 19 bases. This CDR3 is 15 amino acids long. The germline V gene has CDR1 MNHNY and CDR2 SVGAGI (reference sequence). The CDR3 bases are TGTGCCAGCAGCTATGATAAAGGGGCTCGGGAGACCCAGTACTTC. It yields the protein CASSYDKGARETQYF.

This chain links TRBV7-6 with TRBJ2-2; 10 bases are shared with TRBD2. V lost 2 bases, J lost 4 bases, and 4 bases stayed unmatched. Germline V gene sequence: CDR1 SGHVS, CDR2 FNYEAQ. The CDR3 has 16 residues. CDR3 sequence: CASSLWASGGTGELFF. CDR3 DNA sequence: TGTGCCAGCAGCTTATGGGCTAGCGGGGGCACCGGGGAGCTGTTTTTT.

The V and J genes are TRBV2 and TRBJ1-3; D uncertain. The CDR3 has 13 residues. Germline V gene lookup returns CDR1 SNHLY and CDR2 FYNNEI. The ends were cut back, 6 bases at V and 8 bases at J, with 14 bases in the middle. The CDR3 reads CASSYADLDTIYF. Written as DNA, the CDR3 is TGTGCCAGCAGCTATGCCGATCTGGACACCATATATTTT.

This rearrangement joins TRBV6-5 to TRBJ2-7; 8 positions match TRBD1. The CDR3 covers 13 residues. Unmatched junction bases numbered 7, after V lost 7 bases and J lost 5 bases. Per the germline V gene, CDR1 is MNHEY and CDR2 is SVGAGI. CDR3 sequence: CASMDRVVDEQYF. Written as DNA, the CDR3 is TGTGCCAGCATGGACAGGGTGGTCGACGAGCAGTACTTC.

The V call is TRBV5-5, the J call TRBJ2-7, with D possibly TRBD1 on 7 matching bases. V was shortened by 3 bases and J by 0 bases, with 13 bases between the two germline ends. The CDR3 is 15 amino acids. Germline lookup yields CDR1 SGHKS and CDR2 YYEKEE (reference sequence). CDR3 sequence reads: CASSSRGDYSYEQYF. The CDR3 region has the DNA TGTGCCAGCAGCTCCAGGGGGGATTACTCCTACGAGCAGTACTTC.

CDR3 loop: CASSDSRVVSPLHF. The CDR3 DNA follows: TGTGCCAGCAGTGATTCCAGGGTCGTATCACCCCTCCACTTT. This chain connects TRBV6-1 to TRBJ1-6, with D maybe TRBD1 (5 bases). V shed 3 bases and J shed 10 bases, with 13 bases lying between them. The CDR3 totals 14 residues. From germline, CDR1 is MNHNS and CDR2 SASEGT.

The rearrangement links TRBV15 to TRBJ1-1, with 7 nucleotides matching TRBD1. Germline CDR1 and CDR2: LNHNV and YYDKDF (reference sequence). J gave up 1 base and V 4 bases, and 6 bases lay outside the gene matches. This CDR3 spans 15 amino acids. CDR3 residues: CATSTRQGWNTEAFF. The CDR3 DNA is TGTGCCACCAGCACCCGACAGGGCTGGAACACTGAAGCTTTCTTT.

The chain recombines TRBV4-2 with TRBJ1-4; the match to TRBD1 covers 10 bases. CDR3 length: 15 amino acids. V lost 1 base and J lost 7; bases outside the gene matches: 3. Germline assignment: CDR1 LGHNA and CDR2 YNFKEQ. The CDR3 region has the DNA TGTGCCAGCAGCCAAGGACAGGGGGCGGCTGAAAAACTGTTTTTT. Translating gives CASSQGQGAAEKLFF.

The sample holds one count of this clone. The rearrangement uses TRBV4-1 and TRBJ2-4; possible D gene TRBD1, 6 bases. CDR1 MGHRA and CDR2 YSYEKL come from the germline V gene. Trimming pared 2 bases from V and 5 bases from J, leaving 10 bases between. This CDR3 is built from 14 residues. The CDR3 is CASSQRDTENIQYF. In DNA, the CDR3 is TGCGCCAGCAGCCAACGGGACACAGAAAACATTCAGTACTTC.

The V and J genes are TRBV29-1 and TRBJ2-1, with D maybe TRBD1 (6 bases). The CDR3 runs to 16 residues. Germline CDR1 SQVTM, CDR2 ANQGSEA. Trimming removed 1 base at V and 4 bases at J, with 17 bases between. This CDR3 reads CSVEAPGRGVYNEQFF. Here the CDR3 DNA reads TGCAGCGTTGAAGCTCCGGGCAGGGGCGTATACAATGAGCAGTTCTTC.

V and J are TRBV19 and TRBJ1-2, with a tentative D call TRBD1 (6 bases). The germline V gene has CDR1 LNHDA and CDR2 SQIVND (reference sequence). Trimming took 4 bases from V and 0 from J, leaving 18 bases between them. The CDR3 runs 17 residues. The DNA of the CDR3 is TGTGCCAGTAGTAGCGGGGGGGCCCGACAAGCTAACTATGGCTACACCTTC. Translation gives CASSSGGARQANYGYTF.

The chain employs TRBV27 and TRBJ1-4; D may be TRBD1 (6 bases). Per germline, CDR1 MNHEY and CDR2 SMNVEV (reference sequence). There are 16 residues in the CDR3. V was shortened by 5 bases and J by 7 bases, with 20 bases between the two germline ends. Written as DNA, the CDR3 is TGTGCCAGCAGTCCAGGACAGCTCCAAGGAAGTGAAAAACTGTTTTTT. The encoded protein is CASSPGQLQGSEKLFF.

This clone is a singleton in its sample. The V gene is TRBV5-1, the J gene TRBJ2-1; D is undetermined. Germline CDR1 is SGHRS and CDR2 is YFSETQ. The CDR3 spans 13 residues. Trimming stripped 0 bases from V and 6 bases from J, with 7 bases between. The CDR3 region is CASSLEIGNEQFF. CDR3 DNA sequence: TGCGCCAGCAGCTTGGAGATCGGCAATGAGCAGTTCTTC.

This chain uses TRBV6-6 with TRBJ1-1; 7 bases align to TRBD1. The V segment lost 8 bases and the J segment 1 base; nucleotides outside the gene matches: 7. There are 14 residues in the CDR3. Germline V gene lookup returns CDR1 MNHNY and CDR2 SVGAGI (reference sequence). The CDR3 region has the DNA TGTGCCAGCTCTCACGACAGGGAGAACACTGAAGCTTTCTTT. This codes for CASSHDRENTEAFF.